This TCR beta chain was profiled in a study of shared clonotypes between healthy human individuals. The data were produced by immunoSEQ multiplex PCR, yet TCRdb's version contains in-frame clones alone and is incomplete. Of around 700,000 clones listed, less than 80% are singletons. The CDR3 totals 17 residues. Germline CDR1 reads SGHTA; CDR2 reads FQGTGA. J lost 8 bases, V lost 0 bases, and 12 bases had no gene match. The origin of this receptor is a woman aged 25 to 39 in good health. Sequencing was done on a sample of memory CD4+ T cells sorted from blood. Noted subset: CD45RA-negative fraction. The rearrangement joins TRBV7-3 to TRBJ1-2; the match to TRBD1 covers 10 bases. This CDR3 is CASSLTPTTGGERGYTF. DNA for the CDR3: TGTGCCAGCAGCTTAACGCCGACGACAGGGGGCGAGCGAGGCTACACCTTC. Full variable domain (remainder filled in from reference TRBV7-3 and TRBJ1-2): GAGVSQTPSNKVTEKGKYVELRCDPISGHTALYWYRQSLGQGPEFLIYFQGTGAADDSGLPNDRFFAVRPEGSVSTLKIQRTERGDSAVYLCASSLTPTTGGERGYTFGSGTRLTVV.